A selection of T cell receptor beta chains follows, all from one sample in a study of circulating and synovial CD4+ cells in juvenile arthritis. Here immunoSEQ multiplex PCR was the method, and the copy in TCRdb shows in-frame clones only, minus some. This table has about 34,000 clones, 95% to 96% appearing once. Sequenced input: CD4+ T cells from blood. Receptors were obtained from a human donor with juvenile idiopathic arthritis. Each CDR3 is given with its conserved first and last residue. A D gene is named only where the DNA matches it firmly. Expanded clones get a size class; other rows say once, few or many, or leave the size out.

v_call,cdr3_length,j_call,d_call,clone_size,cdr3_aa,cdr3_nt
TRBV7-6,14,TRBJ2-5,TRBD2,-,CASSLDTGLAGGYF,TGTGCCAGCAGCCTGGACACGGGACTAGCGGGAGGCTACTTC
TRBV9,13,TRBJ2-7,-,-,CANLTRAPYEQYF,TGTGCCAACCTTACCAGGGCTCCCTACGAGCAGTACTTC
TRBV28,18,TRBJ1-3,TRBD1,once,CASNPRWGTGGSGNTIYF,TGTGCCAGCAACCCGCGTTGGGGGACAGGGGGCTCTGGAAACACCATATATTTT
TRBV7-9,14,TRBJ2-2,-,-,CASSLAFRAGELFF,TGTGCCAGCAGCTTAGCTTTCAGGGCCGGGGAGCTGTTTTTT
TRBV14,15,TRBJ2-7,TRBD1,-,CASSPNAGGLGEQYF,TGTGCCAGCAGCCCAAATGCAGGGGGCCTTGGAGAGCAGTACTTC
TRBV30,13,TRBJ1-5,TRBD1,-,CAWSRDRDQPQHF,TGTGCCTGGAGTAGAGACAGGGACCAGCCCCAGCATTTT
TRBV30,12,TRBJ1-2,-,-,CAHLQGLGGYTF,TGTGCCCATTTACAGGGTTTGGGTGGCTACACCTTC
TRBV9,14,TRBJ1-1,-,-,CASSVDRSNTEAFF,TGTGCCAGCAGCGTAGACAGGTCGAACACTGAAGCTTTCTTT
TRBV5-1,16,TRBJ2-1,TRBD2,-,CASSLGPSGSGFEQFF,TGCGCCAGCAGCTTGGGCCCTAGCGGGAGTGGCTTCGAGCAGTTCTTC
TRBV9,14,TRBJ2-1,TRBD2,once,CASSVEIAGAEQFF,TGTGCCAGCAGCGTAGAAATAGCGGGAGCTGAGCAGTTCTTC
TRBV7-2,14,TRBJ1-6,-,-,CASSLQAYNSPLHF,TGTGCCAGCAGCTTACAGGCTTATAATTCCCCCCTCCACTTT
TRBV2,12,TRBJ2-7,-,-,CASSADSYEQYF,TGTGCCAGCAGTGCGGACAGTTACGAGCAGTACTTC
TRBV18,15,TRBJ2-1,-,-,CASSPLGLGYNEQFF,TGTGCCAGCTCACCCTTGGGGCTGGGCTACAATGAGCAGTTCTTC
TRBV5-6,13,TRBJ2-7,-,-,CASTRGWFYEQYF,TGTGCCAGCACTCGCGGTTGGTTCTACGAGCAGTACTTC
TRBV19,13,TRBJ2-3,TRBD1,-,CASHRGDTDTQYF,TGTGCCAGTCACAGGGGAGACACAGATACGCAGTATTTT
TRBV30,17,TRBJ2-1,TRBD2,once,CAGLPGTSGRTANEQFF,TGTGCCGGTCTCCCCGGGACTAGCGGGAGGACCGCCAATGAGCAGTTCTTC
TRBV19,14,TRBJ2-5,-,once,CASSIRGGGETQYF,TGTGCCAGTAGTATCCGGGGAGGCGGGGAGACCCAGTACTTC
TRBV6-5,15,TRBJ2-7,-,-,CASSPSGVALYEQYF,TGTGCCAGCAGCCCCTCAGGGGTGGCCCTCTACGAGCAGTACTTC
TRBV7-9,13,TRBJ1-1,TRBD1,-,CASSLGQGTEAFF,TGTGCCAGCAGCTTAGGACAGGGAACTGAAGCTTTCTTT
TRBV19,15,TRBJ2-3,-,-,CASSFGAGATDTQYF,TGTGCCAGTAGTTTCGGGGCAGGGGCCACAGATACGCAGTATTTT
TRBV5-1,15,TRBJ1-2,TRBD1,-,CASEPGTGGRYGYTF,TGCGCCAGTGAGCCCGGGACAGGGGGACGTTACGGCTACACCTTC
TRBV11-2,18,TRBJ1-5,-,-,CASSLDPGGRGRNQPQHF,TGTGCCAGCAGCTTAGATCCCGGTGGAAGGGGTCGAAATCAGCCCCAGCATTTT
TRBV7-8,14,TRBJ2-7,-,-,CASSPGLDTAEQYF,TGTGCCAGCAGCCCCGGGTTGGACACGGCCGAGCAGTACTTC
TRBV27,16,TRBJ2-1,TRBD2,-,CASSFSGGLSYNEQFF,TGTGCCAGCAGTTTTTCGGGAGGACTCTCCTACAATGAGCAGTTCTTC
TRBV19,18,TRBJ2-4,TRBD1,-,CASSPQRGQGEAKNIQYF,TGTGCCAGTAGTCCTCAACGTGGACAGGGGGAAGCCAAAAACATTCAGTACTTC
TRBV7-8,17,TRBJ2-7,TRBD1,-,CASSLGRGRGSSYEQYF,TGTGCCAGCAGCTTAGGACGTGGCAGGGGGTCTTCCTACGAGCAGTACTTC
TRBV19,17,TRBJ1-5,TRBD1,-,CASSIPTGDNSNQPQHF,TGTGCCAGTAGTATACCGACAGGGGATAATAGCAATCAGCCCCAGCATTTT
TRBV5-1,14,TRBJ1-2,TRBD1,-,CASSSTGGDYGYTF,TGCGCCAGCAGCTCCACAGGGGGCGACTATGGCTACACCTTC
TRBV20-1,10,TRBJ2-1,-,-,CSVIGNEQFF,TGCAGTGTAATCGGCAATGAGCAGTTCTTC
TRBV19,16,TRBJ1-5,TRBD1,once,CASSSRDRGRNQPQHF,TGTGCCAGTAGTAGCCGGGACAGGGGACGCAATCAGCCCCAGCATTTT
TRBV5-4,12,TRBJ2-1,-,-,CASSLVFSEQFF,TGTGCCAGCAGCTTGGTCTTTAGTGAGCAGTTCTTC
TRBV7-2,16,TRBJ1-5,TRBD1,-,CASSRGGTGVNQPQHF,TGTGCCAGCAGCCGGGGAGGGACAGGGGTAAACCAGCCCCAGCATTTT
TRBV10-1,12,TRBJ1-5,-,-,CASSETNQPQHF,TGCGCCAGCAGTGAAACAAATCAGCCCCAGCATTTT
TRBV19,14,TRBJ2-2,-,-,CASSVRENTGELFF,TGTGCCAGTAGTGTGCGGGAGAACACCGGGGAGCTGTTTTTT
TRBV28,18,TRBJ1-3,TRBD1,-,CASSLDESITGGGNTIYF,TGTGCCAGCAGTTTAGACGAATCCATAACAGGGGGTGGAAACACCATATATTTT
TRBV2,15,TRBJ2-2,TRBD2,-,CASSPTSGNTGELFF,TGTGCCAGCAGTCCGACTAGCGGCAACACCGGGGAGCTGTTTTTT
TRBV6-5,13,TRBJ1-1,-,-,CASSRGAATEAFF,TGTGCCAGCAGCCGTGGGGCCGCGACTGAAGCTTTCTTT
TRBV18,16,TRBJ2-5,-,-,CASSPKSGMRGETQYF,TGTGCCAGCTCACCAAAGAGCGGCATGAGGGGGGAGACCCAGTACTTC
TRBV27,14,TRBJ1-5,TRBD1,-,CASSLRTGEQPQHF,TGTGCCAGCAGTTTGCGGACAGGGGAACAGCCCCAGCATTTT
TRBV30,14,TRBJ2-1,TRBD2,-,CAWNLAGGYNEQFF,TGTGCCTGGAACCTAGCGGGAGGGTACAATGAGCAGTTCTTC
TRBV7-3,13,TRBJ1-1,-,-,CASSFGEWTEAFF,TGTGCCAGCAGCTTTGGGGAGTGGACTGAAGCTTTCTTT
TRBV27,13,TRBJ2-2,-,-,CASSLYRTGELFF,TGTGCCAGCAGTTTATACAGGACCGGGGAGCTGTTTTTT
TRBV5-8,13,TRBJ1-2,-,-,CASRLPLRGGYTF,TGTGCCAGCAGATTACCCCTCAGGGGTGGCTACACCTTC
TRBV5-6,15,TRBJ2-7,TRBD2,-,CASSQGLAHSYEQYF,TGTGCCAGCAGCCAGGGACTAGCTCACTCCTACGAGCAGTACTTC
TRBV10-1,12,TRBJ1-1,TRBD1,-,CASSGGDREAFF,TGCGCCAGCAGTGGGGGGGACAGGGAAGCTTTCTTT
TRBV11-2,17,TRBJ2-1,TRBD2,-,CASSLVSGGRGGSEQFF,TGTGCCAGCAGCTTAGTTTCCGGGGGCCGGGGGGGAAGTGAGCAGTTCTTC
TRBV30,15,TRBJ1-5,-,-,CAWSPGEGANQPQHF,TGTGCCTGGAGCCCCGGAGAGGGAGCAAATCAGCCCCAGCATTTT
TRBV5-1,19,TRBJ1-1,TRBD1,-,CASSRTIAGTGGFGTEAFF,TGCGCCAGCAGCCGAACGATTGCCGGGACAGGGGGCTTTGGCACTGAAGCTTTCTTT
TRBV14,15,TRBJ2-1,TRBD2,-,CASSRKAGAYNEQFF,TGTGCCAGCAGCCGAAAAGCGGGAGCCTACAATGAGCAGTTCTTC
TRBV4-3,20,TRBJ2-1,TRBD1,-,CASSQNRDRGYRSSYNEQFF,TGCGCCAGCAGCCAGAACCGGGACAGGGGGTACAGGAGCTCCTACAATGAGCAGTTCTTC
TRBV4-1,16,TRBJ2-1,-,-,CASSTFSASSYNEQFF,TGCGCCAGCAGCACATTTAGCGCGAGCTCCTACAATGAGCAGTTCTTC
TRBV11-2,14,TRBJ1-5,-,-,CASSSDSFNQPQHF,TGTGCCAGCAGCTCGGACAGCTTTAATCAGCCCCAGCATTTT
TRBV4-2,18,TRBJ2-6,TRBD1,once,CASSPQTGDSSGANVLTF,TGTGCCAGCAGCCCTCAGACAGGGGATTCCTCTGGGGCCAACGTCCTGACTTTC
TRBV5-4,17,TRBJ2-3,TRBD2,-,CASSWPPSGGQAGTQYF,TGTGCCAGCAGCTGGCCTCCTAGCGGGGGCCAAGCGGGTACGCAGTATTTT
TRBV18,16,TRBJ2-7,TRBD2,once,CASSPLGLAGSYEQYF,TGTGCCAGCTCACCCCTAGGACTAGCGGGTTCCTACGAGCAGTACTTC
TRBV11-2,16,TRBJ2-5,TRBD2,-,CASSPESGRAGKTQYF,TGTGCCAGCAGCCCAGAGAGCGGGAGGGCCGGGAAGACCCAGTACTTC
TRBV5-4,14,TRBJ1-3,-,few,CASSPSAGGNTIYF,TGTGCCAGCAGCCCCTCGGCAGGGGGAAACACCATATATTTT
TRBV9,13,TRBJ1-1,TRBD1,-,CASSVEGAGEAFF,TGTGCCAGCAGCGTAGAGGGGGCAGGGGAAGCTTTCTTT